The clone carrying this T cell receptor (beta chain) has just a few counts. Its matching antigen is unknown. This CDR3 spans 14 amino acids. V shed 3 bases and J shed 5 bases, with 11 bases lying between them. These data come from a study of T cells after yellow fever vaccination. Whole-study context: Preparation of the low-cell-number fractions used SMART-Seq v4 Ultra Low Input.

General study points: The CD4 and CD8 compartments had a small share of their clonotypes in common. Secondary responses were weaker yet peaked faster, day 5 versus 15. Primary-vaccination clones mostly resurfaced post-booster (more than 95% CD4, approximately 87% CD8).

Using its own MiXCR run on the 5' RACE reads, TCRdb lists one record per CDR3 protein. The table includes around 350,000 distinct CDR3 sequences, approximately 10% detected once. Material: PBMCs, obtained on the day of the first yellow fever vaccination. This sequence joins TRBV12-3 or TRBV12-4 and TRBJ2-4; D might be TRBD1 or TRBD2, each matching 6 bases. The receptor was isolated from a man aged 18 to 30 who received the YFV17D yellow fever vaccine. CDR3 residues: CASSFRGPENIQYF. Written as DNA, the CDR3 is TGTGCCAGCAGTTTCCGGGGGCCCGAAAACATTCAGTACTTC.